The 23 T cell receptor beta chains presented below share a single source sample, sequenced in a study of T cells after posttransplantation cyclophosphamide. Treatment was busulfan-fludarabine conditioning, a marrow graft, and cyclophosphamide on days +3 and +4. Repertoires were generated with immunoSEQ multiplex PCR, while TCRdb's copy carries only in-frame clones and drops some. The sample has some 6,700 clones, around nine tenths seen once. The sample here was CD8+ T cells sorted from blood, taken after allogeneic stem cell transplant with posttransplant cyclophosphamide. The receptors were gathered from a male patient between 60 and 69 years old who received an allogeneic stem cell transplant from a related donor and was CMV-positive. The graft donor may be the source of some T cells.

The chain employs TRBV19 and TRBJ2-5; 7 bases match TRBD2. Trimming took 3 bases from V and 1 from J; bases not matched to a gene: 5. CDR1 and CDR2 (germline): LNHDA, SQIVND (reference sequence). The CDR3 totals 15 residues. CDR3 residues: CASSIFGGSQETQYF. The CDR3 region has the DNA TGTGCCAGTAGTATCTTCGGGGGGTCCCAAGAGACCCAGTACTTC. The full variable domain, rest sourced from reference TRBV19 and TRBJ2-5, is DGGITQSPKYLFRKEGQNVTLSCEQNLNHDAMYWYRQDPGQGLRLIYYSQIVNDFQKGDIAEGYSVSREKKESFPLTVTSAQKNPTAFYLCASSIFGGSQETQYFGPGTRLLVL.

This rearrangement joins TRBV9 to TRBJ1-1, with D possibly being TRBD1 (6 bases). The germline V gene has CDR1 SGDLS and CDR2 YYNGEE. CDR3 length: 15 residues. Trimming left V 5 bases short and J 2 bases short, with 16 bases between. In DNA, the CDR3 is TGTGCCAGCAGGCCTACAGGGATCGCAAACACTGAAGCTTTCTTT. This sequence encodes CASRPTGIANTEAFF.

The V gene is TRBV5-1, the J gene TRBJ1-3, with 7 bases aligning to TRBD1. V shed 6 bases, J shed 3 bases, and the junction held 18 bases outside the gene matches. Germline values: CDR1 SGHRS, CDR2 YFSETQ. The CDR3 runs 18 residues. The CDR3 coding sequence is TGCGCCAGCAAGCCCCACGGGATAGGGGGCGAAGTTGGAAACACCATATATTTT. Translated: CASKPHGIGGEVGNTIYF.

The chain uses TRBV7-8 and TRBJ1-2; a weak D match, TRBD1 (6 bases). The ends were cut back, 5 bases at V and 5 bases at J, with 24 bases in the middle. Germline V gives CDR1 SGHVS, CDR2 FQNEAQ. The CDR3 contains 17 residues. This CDR3 is CASSPLTKTGAEYGYTF. DNA of the CDR3: TGTGCCAGCAGCCCCCTTACAAAGACAGGAGCGGAGTATGGCTACACCTTC.

The rearrangement joins TRBV4-3 to TRBJ2-3; D unresolved. Trimming stripped 0 bases from V and 7 bases from J, with 5 bases between. Per germline, CDR1 LGHNA and CDR2 YSLEER. The CDR3 is 12 amino acids. The DNA of the CDR3 is TGCGCCAGCAGCCAAGATTACAATACGCAGTATTTT. Translated: CASSQDYNTQYF.

The V call is TRBV5-1, the J call TRBJ2-7; 7 bases match TRBD1. V lost 4 bases, J lost 4 bases, and 11 bases stayed unmatched. Germline assignment: CDR1 SGHRS and CDR2 YFSETQ. The length of the CDR3 is 15 residues. In DNA form, the CDR3 reads TGCGCCAGCAGCACGGGTAGACAGGGCAAGTACGAGCAGTACTTC. The encoded protein is CASSTGRQGKYEQYF.

The chain links TRBV4-1 to TRBJ1-2; unclear D gene. Trimming left V 0 bases short and J 8 bases short, with 13 bases between. The CDR3 is made up of 14 amino acids. Germline V lookup: CDR1 MGHRA, CDR2 YSYEKL. The CDR3 region is CASSQDFQQEGYTF. Here the CDR3 DNA reads TGCGCCAGCAGCCAAGATTTCCAACAAGAAGGCTACACCTTC.

The genes are TRBV7-6 and TRBJ2-1, with TRBD2 identical over 8 bases. Germline V lookup: CDR1 SGHVS, CDR2 FNYEAQ. V lost 1 base and J lost 6; bases outside the gene matches: 5. The CDR3 contains 15 residues. CDR3 nucleotide sequence: TGTGCCAGCAGCTTAGAAACGGGGGGGGTCAATGAGCAGTTCTTC. Amino acid sequence: CASSLETGGVNEQFF.

This chain uses TRBV4-3 with TRBJ2-7; 7 nucleotides align to TRBD1. V gave up 3 bases and J gave up 3 bases; unmatched junction bases: 8. There are 15 residues in the CDR3. Germline lookup yields CDR1 LGHNA and CDR2 YSLEER. The CDR3 bases are TGCGCCAGCAGCCACCTACAGGGGATCAGCTACGAGCAGTACTTC. Translated, it gives CASSHLQGISYEQYF.

CDR3 protein: CASRLNTGELFF. CDR3 DNA sequence: TGTGCCAGCAGACTAAACACCGGGGAGCTGTTTTTT. The V and J genes are TRBV7-9 and TRBJ2-2, with no clear D. Trimming cost V 6 bases and J 2 bases, with 4 bases left between them. The CDR3 covers 12 residues. The germline V gene has CDR1 SEHNR and CDR2 FQNEAQ (reference sequence).

The chain recombines TRBV15 with TRBJ2-4; D ambiguous. Trimming removed 6 bases at V and 0 bases at J, with 15 bases between. From germline, CDR1 is LNHNV and CDR2 YYDKDF (reference sequence). There are 16 residues in the CDR3. This CDR3 reads CATSWASDLAKNIQYF. CDR3 DNA: TGTGCCACCAGTTGGGCGTCAGATCTAGCCAAAAACATTCAGTACTTC.

In this sample, this clone turned up once. The chain joins TRBV19 to TRBJ1-2, with 10 bases that match TRBD1. Germline values: CDR1 LNHDA, CDR2 SQIVND (reference sequence). This CDR3 contains 13 residues. Trimming took 7 bases from V and 6 from J; bases not matched to a gene: 5. CDR3 bases: TGTGCCAGTACGACAGGGGGCTGGAATGGCTACACCTTC. Its protein product is CASTTGGWNGYTF.

V is TRBV27 and J is TRBJ2-2; 10 nucleotides align to TRBD2. The CDR3 sequence is 15 residues long. V dropped 10 bases and J dropped 4; count of bases not matched to a gene: 9. Looked up from germline, CDR1 is MNHEY and CDR2 is SMNVEV (reference sequence). The CDR3 loop is CATRWLAGVTGELFF. CDR3 sequence (DNA): TGTGCCACCCGGTGGCTAGCGGGAGTCACCGGGGAGCTGTTTTTT.

This chain uses TRBV5-4 with TRBJ2-1; TRBD2 matches at 9 bases. V lost 0 bases and J lost 4; bases outside the gene matches: 11. CDR1 and CDR2 (germline): SGHNT, YYREEE (reference sequence). There are 18 residues in the CDR3. In nucleotides, the CDR3 is TGTGCCAGCAGCTTGGAGGGGGTAAGCGGGGGGCTATACAATGAGCAGTTCTTC. This encodes CASSLEGVSGGLYNEQFF.

This chain connects TRBV2 to TRBJ1-4, with TRBD1 as a possible D gene (5 bases). Trimming took off 9 bases at V and 6 bases at J, with 14 bases between the two ends. CDR1 is SNHLY, CDR2 FYNNEI, per germline. CDR3 length: 13 amino acids. The CDR3 DNA reads as TGTGCCAGTCAGGGCAGGTCACATGAAAAACTGTTTTTT. Translated, it gives CASQGRSHEKLFF.

The chain combines TRBV5-1 with TRBJ2-1; 8 bases agree with TRBD1. The V gene's germline CDR1 is SGHRS and CDR2 YFSETQ. This CDR3 has 14 residues. The V segment lost 4 bases and the J segment 7 bases; nucleotides outside the gene matches: 7. CDR3 amino acids: CASSPVTGGNEQFF. In DNA, the CDR3 is TGCGCCAGCAGCCCGGTAACAGGGGGGAATGAGCAGTTCTTC.

The chain links TRBV5-6 to TRBJ2-1; D is undetermined. CDR1 and CDR2 from the germline V gene are SGHDT and YYEEEE. There are 16 residues in the CDR3. The germline V and J ends were trimmed by 0 bases and 6 bases, with 16 bases remaining between them. CDR3 protein: CASSLDGSTYFNEQFF. For the CDR3, the DNA is TGTGCCAGCAGCTTGGACGGTTCTACCTATTTCAATGAGCAGTTCTTC. Using reference TRBV5-6 and TRBJ2-1 for the parts outside the CDR3, the full variable domain is DAGVTQSPTHLIKTRGQQVTLRCSPKSGHDTVSWYQQALGQGPQFIFQYYEEEERQRGNFPDRFSGHQFPNYSSELNVNALLLGDSALYLCASSLDGSTYFNEQFFGPGTRLTVL.

The gene calls are TRBV7-6 and TRBJ1-2; 7 bases are a match to TRBD1. The V and J ends lost 4 bases and 5 bases, in that order; junction bases with no gene match: 10. The length of the CDR3 is 15 residues. Germline CDR1 SGHVS, CDR2 FNYEAQ. The chain's CDR3 is CASSSTPGQIYGYTF. The CDR3 nucleotides are TGTGCCAGCAGCTCGACCCCGGGACAGATTTATGGCTACACCTTC. The full variable domain, in which reference TRBV7-6 and TRBJ1-2 provide the parts outside the CDR3, is GAGVSQSPRYKVTKRGQDVALRCDPISGHVSLYWYRQALGQGPEFLTYFNYEAQQDKSGLPNDRFSAERPEGSISTLTIQRTEQRDSAMYRCASSSTPGQIYGYTFGSGTRLTVV.

The rearrangement joins TRBV4-3 to TRBJ2-2; 11 bases are shared with TRBD1. Germline trimming cut 4 bases from V and 8 bases from J; bases unmatched to any gene: 6. This CDR3 contains 15 residues. Germline assignment: CDR1 LGHNA and CDR2 YSLEER. The CDR3 protein is CASSPRDRGSGELFF. CDR3 nucleotides: TGCGCCAGCAGCCCCCGGGACAGGGGGTCTGGGGAGCTGTTTTTT.

V gene TRBV18 combines with J gene TRBJ2-1; TRBD1 matches at 8 bases. CDR1 and CDR2 (germline): KGHSH, LQKENI. J was trimmed by 0 bases and V by 3 bases; bases with no gene match: 4. The CDR3 runs to 16 residues. In DNA, the CDR3 is TGTGCCAGCTCACCTTGGACAGGGAGCTCCTACAATGAGCAGTTCTTC. It encodes CASSPWTGSSYNEQFF.

The genes are TRBV5-6 and TRBJ2-3; D unresolved. CDR3 length: 14 amino acids. V shed 4 bases and J shed 10 bases, with 19 bases lying between them. Germline CDR1 SGHDT, CDR2 YYEEEE. The CDR3 protein is CASSRGDFQGAQYF. In DNA form, the CDR3 reads TGTGCCAGCAGCCGCGGCGACTTTCAAGGAGCGCAGTATTTT.

The chain links TRBV7-9 to TRBJ2-5; the D gene is possibly TRBD2 (6 bases). The length of the CDR3 is 14 residues. Germline V lookup: CDR1 SEHNR, CDR2 FQNEAQ (reference sequence). Between the trimmed V and J ends, which lost 5 bases and 1 base, there was a span of 11 bases. The CDR3 sequence: CASSPLGGQETQYF. CDR3 DNA: TGTGCCAGCAGCCCCCTGGGGGGCCAAGAGACCCAGTACTTC. Together with reference TRBV7-9 and TRBJ2-5, the CDR3 gives the full variable domain: DTGVSQNPRHKITKRGQNVTFRCDPISEHNRLYWYRQTLGQGPEFLTYFQNEAQLEKSRLLSDRFSAERPKGSFSTLEIQRTEQGDSAMYLCASSPLGGQETQYFGPGTRLLVL.

The chain carries TRBV7-2 and TRBJ2-1; 15 positions match TRBD2. V gave up 4 bases and J gave up 3 bases; unmatched junction bases: 4. Germline V lookup: CDR1 SGHTA, CDR2 FQGNSA. The CDR3 is 17 amino acids. Here the CDR3 DNA reads TGTGCCAGCAGCTCTGGGACTAGCGGGGGGATCTACAATGAGCAGTTCTTC. Translation gives CASSSGTSGGIYNEQFF. The full variable domain, rest sourced from reference TRBV7-2 and TRBJ2-1, is GAGVSQSPSNKVTEKGKDVELRCDPISGHTALYWYRQSLGQGLEFLIYFQGNSAPDKSGLPSDRFSAERTGGSVSTLTIQRTQQEDSAVYLCASSSGTSGGIYNEQFFGPGTRLTVL.